This T cell receptor beta chain comes out of a study of T-cell memory formation after mild COVID-19. MiXCR, run by TCRdb on the 5' RACE reads, gives a single entry per CDR3 protein. The sample consists of 120,000 or so distinct CDR3 sequences, about 6.5% of them appearing once. The CDR3 covers 16 residues. Trimming stripped 0 bases from V and 3 bases from J, with 14 bases between. Germline-derived CDR1 and CDR2 are ENHRY and SYGVKD. This clonotype appeared many times. The sequenced sample consisted of PBMCs or a T cell subset sorted from them (not recorded which). The sequence was obtained from an adult woman who had mild COVID-19 (a few samples of this study predate the infection). Cell type and time point are not known. The chain combines TRBV10-3 with TRBJ2-5; D remains unclear. Written as DNA, the CDR3 is TGTGCCATCAGTGAGTCAGGAACGAGGTCGAAAGAGACCCAGTACTTC. Protein: CAISESGTRSKETQYF.